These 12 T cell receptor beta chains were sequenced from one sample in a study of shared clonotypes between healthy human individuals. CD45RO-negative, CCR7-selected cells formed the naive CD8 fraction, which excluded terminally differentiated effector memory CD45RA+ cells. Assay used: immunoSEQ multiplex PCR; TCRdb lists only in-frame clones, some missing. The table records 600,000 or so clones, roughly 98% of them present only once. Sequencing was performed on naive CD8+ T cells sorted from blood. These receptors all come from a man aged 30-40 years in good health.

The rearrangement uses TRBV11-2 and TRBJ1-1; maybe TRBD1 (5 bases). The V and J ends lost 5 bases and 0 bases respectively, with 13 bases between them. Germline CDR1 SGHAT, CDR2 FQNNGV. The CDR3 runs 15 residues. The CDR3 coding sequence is TGTGCCAGCAGCATAAGACGACAGATGAACACTGAAGCTTTCTTT. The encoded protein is CASSIRRQMNTEAFF.

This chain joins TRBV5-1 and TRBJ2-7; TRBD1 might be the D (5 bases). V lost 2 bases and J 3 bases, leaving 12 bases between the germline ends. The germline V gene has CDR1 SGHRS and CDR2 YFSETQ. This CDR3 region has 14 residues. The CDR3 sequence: CASSFYDSRYEQYF. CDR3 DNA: TGCGCCAGCAGCTTTTACGACAGCCGCTACGAGCAGTACTTC.

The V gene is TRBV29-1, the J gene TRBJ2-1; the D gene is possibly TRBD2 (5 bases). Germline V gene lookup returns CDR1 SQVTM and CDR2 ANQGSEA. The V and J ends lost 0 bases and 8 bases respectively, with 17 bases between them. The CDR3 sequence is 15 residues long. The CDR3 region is CSVEDPSGLEDEQFF. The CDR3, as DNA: TGCAGCGTTGAAGATCCCAGCGGCCTAGAGGATGAGCAGTTCTTC.

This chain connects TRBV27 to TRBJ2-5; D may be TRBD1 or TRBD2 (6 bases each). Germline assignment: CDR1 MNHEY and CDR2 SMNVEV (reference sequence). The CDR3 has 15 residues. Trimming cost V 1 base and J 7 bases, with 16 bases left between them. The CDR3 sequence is CASSLFEGGMGTQYF. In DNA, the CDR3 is TGTGCCAGCAGTTTATTTGAAGGGGGGATGGGGACCCAGTACTTC.

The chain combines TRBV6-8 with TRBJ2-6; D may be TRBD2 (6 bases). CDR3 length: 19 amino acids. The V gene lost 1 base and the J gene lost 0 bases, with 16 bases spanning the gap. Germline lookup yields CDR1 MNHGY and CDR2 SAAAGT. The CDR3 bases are TGTGCCAGCAGTTACTTAAGGACTACTAACGTCTCTGGGGCCAACGTCCTGACTTTC. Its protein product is CASSYLRTTNVSGANVLTF.

CDR3 nucleotide sequence: TGCGCCAGCAGCCAAGCCTCGGGAGGCCGGATCAATGAGCAGTTCTTC. The encoded protein is CASSQASGGRINEQFF. The chain combines TRBV4-1 with TRBJ2-1; 7 nucleotides line up with TRBD2. The J segment lost 6 bases and the V segment lost 1 base, leaving 9 bases of the junction unmatched. The CDR3 has 16 amino acids. The V gene's germline CDR1 is MGHRA and CDR2 YSYEKL.

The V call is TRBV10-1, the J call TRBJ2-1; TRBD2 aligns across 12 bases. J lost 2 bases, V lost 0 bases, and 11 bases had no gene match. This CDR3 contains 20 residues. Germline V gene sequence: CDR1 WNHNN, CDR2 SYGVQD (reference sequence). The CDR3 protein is CASSESASGRGPVPYNEQFF. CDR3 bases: TGCGCCAGCAGTGAGTCGGCTAGCGGGAGGGGACCAGTTCCCTACAATGAGCAGTTCTTC.

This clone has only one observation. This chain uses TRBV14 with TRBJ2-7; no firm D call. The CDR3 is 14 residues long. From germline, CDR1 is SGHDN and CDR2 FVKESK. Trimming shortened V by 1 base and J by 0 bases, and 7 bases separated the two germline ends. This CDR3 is CASSQGAFSYEQYF. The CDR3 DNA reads TGTGCCAGCAGCCAAGGTGCGTTCTCCTACGAGCAGTACTTC.

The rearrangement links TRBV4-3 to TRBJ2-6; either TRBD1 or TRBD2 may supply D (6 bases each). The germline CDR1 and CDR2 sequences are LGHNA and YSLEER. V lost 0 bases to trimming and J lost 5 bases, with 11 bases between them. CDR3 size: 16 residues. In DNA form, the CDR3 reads TGCGCCAGCAGCCAAGAAGGGGGACTCTGGGCCAACGTCCTGACTTTC. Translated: CASSQEGGLWANVLTF.

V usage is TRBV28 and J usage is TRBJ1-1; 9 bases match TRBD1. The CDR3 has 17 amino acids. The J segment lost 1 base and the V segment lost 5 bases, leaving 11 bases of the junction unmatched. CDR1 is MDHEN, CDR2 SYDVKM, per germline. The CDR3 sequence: CASSPITGGDWNTEAFF. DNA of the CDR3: TGTGCCAGCAGTCCTATCACAGGGGGCGACTGGAACACTGAAGCTTTCTTT.

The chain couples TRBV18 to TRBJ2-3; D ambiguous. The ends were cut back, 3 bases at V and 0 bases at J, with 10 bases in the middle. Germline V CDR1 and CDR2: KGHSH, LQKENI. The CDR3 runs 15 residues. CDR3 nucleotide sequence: TGTGCCAGCTCACCCTCGCAGCGTAGCACAGATACGCAGTATTTT. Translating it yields CASSPSQRSTDTQYF.

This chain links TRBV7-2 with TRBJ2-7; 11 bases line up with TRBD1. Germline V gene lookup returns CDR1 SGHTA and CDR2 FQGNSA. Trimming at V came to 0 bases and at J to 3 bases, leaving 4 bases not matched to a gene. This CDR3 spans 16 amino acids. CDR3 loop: CASSLAPGQGDYEQYF. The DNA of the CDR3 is TGTGCCAGCAGCTTAGCCCCGGGACAGGGGGACTACGAGCAGTACTTC.